This T cell receptor beta chain was observed in a study of CXCR3-negative and CXCR3-positive naive CD8 T cells (dated by TCRdb to between 2017 and 2020). Looking at the study overall: In total, roughly 140 million TRB reads were obtained, which works out to roughly 1.5 +/- 0.3 million reads per library. Diversity and physicochemical repertoire analyses covered under twelve donors pooled from two independent experiments. For the TRBV-TRBJ cluster analysis, the naive subsets came from 5 donors, while the memory cells came from 3 donors.

The instrument was a NextSeq 550. The Human TCR Profiling Kit (MiLaboratory) was used to prepare UMI-labeled 5' RACE TRB cDNA libraries. cDNA synthesis used the entire amount of extracted RNA, and PCR amplification then used the entire amount of cDNA produced. Libraries were prepared in parallel with an identical number of PCR cycles. On the study's bioinformatics: With a minimum of two reads required per UMI, MIGEC and MiXCR pulled out about 50,000 +/- 10,000 unique UMI-labeled TRB cDNA molecules from each library. On average, roughly 40,000 +/- 10,000 functional in-frame TRB CDR3 nucleotide clonotypes lacking stop codons were found per library. Diversity metrics, including normalized Shannon-Wiener and Chao1, were computed in VDJtools after downsampling to 5000 UMI-labeled TRB molecules per sample. Clonotype-size-weighted physicochemical properties of the central five CDR3 residues (interaction energy, strength, volume and Kidera factor 4) were computed in VDJtools. TCRdb reprocessed the reads and assigns one entry to each CDR3 protein sequence, leaving out DNA. For this entry, the V and J calls and clone size follow TCRdb and not the study's own pipeline. The table of this sample itemizes about 63,000 distinct CDR3 sequences. Around 4.9% of the sample goes to the ten largest clones.

Its CDR3 holds 13 amino acids, cysteine through phenylalanine. The protein alone is recorded here. CDR1 and CDR2 (SEHNR, FQNEAQ) derive from the germline V gene (reference sequence). For each CD8+ T cell subset, flow sorting was done in triplicate, and under 350,000 cells per subset went directly into RLT lysis buffer. To keep memory contaminants out, a stringent definition of naive CD8+ T cells was applied: CD45RO-CCR7+CD27+CD95-. Using standard density gradient centrifugation, peripheral blood mononuclear cells were isolated from buffy coats. Naive CXCR3-negative and CXCR3-positive CD8+ T cells were flow-sorted using a FACSAria III. Total RNA was extracted from sorted cells with an RNeasy Mini Kit. General study outcomes and caveats: CXCR3 expression partially decreased after cryopreservation, so most assays used freshly isolated PBMCs. Because surface CD5, which is linked to self-reactivity in mice, was comparable between the naive subsets, TCR interaction strength was also inferred from TRB CDR3 physicochemical properties. Repertoire diversity was comparably high in both naive subsets but much lower in memory CD8+ T cells. Similar TRBV-TRBJ usage was shown by naive CXCR3-negative and CXCR3-positive cells from the same donor, whereas distinct patterns were shown by memory cells. TRB CDR3s from CXCR3-positive naive cells showed higher hydrophobicity (lower Kidera factor 4), lower energy, and higher strength and volume indices than CXCR3-negative naive cells.

As for this clonotype: Its recognized antigen is unknown.

This receptor was taken from a human donor in good health. Some clones in this sample may be carry-over from other donors' samples. The chain is made from TRBV7-9 and TRBJ1-4. Sequenced input: naive CXCR3+ CD8+ T cells from blood. The intended sense of this specimen's cell subset or site label: CD45RO-CCR7+CD27+CD95- naive CD8+ T cells expressing CXCR3 (TNR3+). The CDR3 region has the sequence CASSPNTNEKLFF.